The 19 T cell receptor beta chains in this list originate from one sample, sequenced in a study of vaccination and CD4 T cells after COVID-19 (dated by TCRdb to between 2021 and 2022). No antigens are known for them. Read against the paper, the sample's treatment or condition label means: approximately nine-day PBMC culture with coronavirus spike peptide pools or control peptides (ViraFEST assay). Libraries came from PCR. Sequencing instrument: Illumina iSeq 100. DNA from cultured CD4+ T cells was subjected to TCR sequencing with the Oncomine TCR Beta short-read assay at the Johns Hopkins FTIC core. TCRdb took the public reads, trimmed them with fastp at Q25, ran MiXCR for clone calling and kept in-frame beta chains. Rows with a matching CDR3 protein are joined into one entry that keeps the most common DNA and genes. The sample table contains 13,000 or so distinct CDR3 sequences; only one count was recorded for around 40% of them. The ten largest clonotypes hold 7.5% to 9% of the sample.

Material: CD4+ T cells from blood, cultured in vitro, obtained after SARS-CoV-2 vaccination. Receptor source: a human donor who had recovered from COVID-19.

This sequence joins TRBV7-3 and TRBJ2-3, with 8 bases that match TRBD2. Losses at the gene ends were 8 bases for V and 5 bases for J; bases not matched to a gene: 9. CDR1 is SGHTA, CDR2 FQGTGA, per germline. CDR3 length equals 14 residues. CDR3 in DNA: TGTGCCAGCGCGGGGGGACCCATAAAAGATACGCAGTATTTT. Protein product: CASAGGPIKDTQYF.

CDR3 loop: CSVEDRGRDTQYF. In DNA form, the CDR3 reads TGCAGCGTTGAAGACAGGGGCAGAGATACGCAGTATTTT. This sequence joins TRBV29-1 and TRBJ2-3; TRBD1 is a possible D gene (6 bases). This CDR3 is built from 13 residues. CDR1 and CDR2 (germline): SQVTM, ANQGSEA. The V and J ends lost 0 bases and 5 bases respectively, with 9 bases between them.

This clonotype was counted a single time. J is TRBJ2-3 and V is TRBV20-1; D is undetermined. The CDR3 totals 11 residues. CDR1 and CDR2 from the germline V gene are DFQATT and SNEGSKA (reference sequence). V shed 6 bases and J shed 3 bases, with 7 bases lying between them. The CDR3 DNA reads TGCAGTGCGACGACAACAGATACGCAGTATTTT. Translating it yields CSATTTDTQYF.

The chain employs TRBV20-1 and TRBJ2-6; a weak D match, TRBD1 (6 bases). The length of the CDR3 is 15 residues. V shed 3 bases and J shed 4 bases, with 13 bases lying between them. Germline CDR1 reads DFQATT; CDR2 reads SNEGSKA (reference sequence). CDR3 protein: CSASLGASGANVLTF. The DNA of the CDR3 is TGCAGTGCTAGTTTGGGGGCGTCCGGGGCCAACGTCCTGACTTTC.

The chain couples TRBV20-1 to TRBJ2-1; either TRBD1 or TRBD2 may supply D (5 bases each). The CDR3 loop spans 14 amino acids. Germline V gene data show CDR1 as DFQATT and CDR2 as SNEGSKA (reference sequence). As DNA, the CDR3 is TGCAGCAGTTCCGGGGCGAGCTCCTACAATGAGCAGTTCTTC. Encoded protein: CSSSGASSYNEQFF.

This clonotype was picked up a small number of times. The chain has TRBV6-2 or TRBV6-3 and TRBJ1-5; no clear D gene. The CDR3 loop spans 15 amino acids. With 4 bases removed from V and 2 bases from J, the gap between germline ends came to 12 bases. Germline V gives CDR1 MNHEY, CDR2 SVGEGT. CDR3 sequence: CASSSPALGNQPQHF. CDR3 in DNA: TGTGCCAGCAGTTCCCCCGCCTTGGGCAATCAGCCCCAGCATTTT.

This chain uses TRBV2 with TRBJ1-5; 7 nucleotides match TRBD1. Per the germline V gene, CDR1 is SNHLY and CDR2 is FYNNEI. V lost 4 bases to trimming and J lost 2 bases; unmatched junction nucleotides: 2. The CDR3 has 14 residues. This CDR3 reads CASSGQGGNQPQHF. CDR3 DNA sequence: TGTGCCAGCAGTGGACAGGGCGGCAATCAGCCCCAGCATTTT. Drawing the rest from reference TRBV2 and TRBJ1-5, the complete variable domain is EPEVTQTPSHQVTQMGQEVILRCVPISNHLYFYWYRQILGQKVEFLVSFYNNEISEKSEIFDDQFSVERPDGSNFTLKIRSTKLEDSAMYFCASSGQGGNQPQHFGDGTRLSIL.

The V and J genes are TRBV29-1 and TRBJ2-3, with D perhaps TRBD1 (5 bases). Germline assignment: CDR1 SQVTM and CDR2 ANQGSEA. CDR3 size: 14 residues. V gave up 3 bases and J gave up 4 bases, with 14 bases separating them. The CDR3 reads CSVDGRVLADTQYF. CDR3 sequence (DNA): TGCAGCGTTGACGGCAGGGTATTAGCAGATACGCAGTATTTT.

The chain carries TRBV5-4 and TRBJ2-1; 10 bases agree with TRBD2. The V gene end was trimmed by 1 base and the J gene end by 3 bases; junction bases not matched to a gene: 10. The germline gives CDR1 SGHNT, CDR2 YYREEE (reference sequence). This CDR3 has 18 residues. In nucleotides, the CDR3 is TGTGCCAGCAGCTTGTCGCTAGCGGGAGCGGTCTTCTACAATGAGCAGTTCTTC. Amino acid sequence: CASSLSLAGAVFYNEQFF.

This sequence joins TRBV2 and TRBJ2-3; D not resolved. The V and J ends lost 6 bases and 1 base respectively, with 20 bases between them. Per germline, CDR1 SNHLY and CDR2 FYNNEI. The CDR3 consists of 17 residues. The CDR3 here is CASSETLIRARTDTQYF. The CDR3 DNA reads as TGTGCCAGCAGCGAGACTCTAATTCGGGCTCGCACAGATACGCAGTATTTT.

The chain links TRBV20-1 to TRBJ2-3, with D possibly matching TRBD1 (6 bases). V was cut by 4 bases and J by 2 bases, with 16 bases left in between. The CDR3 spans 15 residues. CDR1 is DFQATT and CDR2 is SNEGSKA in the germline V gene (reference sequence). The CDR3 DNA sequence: TGCAGTGCTAACGTTCAGGGGATGGCCACAGATACGCAGTATTTT. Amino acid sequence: CSANVQGMATDTQYF.

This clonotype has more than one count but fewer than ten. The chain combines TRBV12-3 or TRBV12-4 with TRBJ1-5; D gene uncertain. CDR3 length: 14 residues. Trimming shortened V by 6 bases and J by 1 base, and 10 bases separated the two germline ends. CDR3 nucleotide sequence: TGTGCCAGCAGCCCCCAGACGAGCAATCAGCCCCAGCATTTT. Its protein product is CASSPQTSNQPQHF.

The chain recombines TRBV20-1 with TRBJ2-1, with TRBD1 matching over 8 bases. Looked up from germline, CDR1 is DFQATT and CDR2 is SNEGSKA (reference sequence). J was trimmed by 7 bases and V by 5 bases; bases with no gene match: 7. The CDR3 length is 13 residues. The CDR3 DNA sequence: TGCAGTGCTCACAGGACAGGGCCGAATGAGCAGTTCTTC. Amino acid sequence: CSAHRTGPNEQFF.

The CDR3 loop is CASSLGGFRDEQFF. The CDR3 region has the DNA TGTGCCAGCAGCTTAGGAGGGTTTCGGGATGAGCAGTTCTTC. The chain joins TRBV7-9 to TRBJ2-1; tentative D call: TRBD2 (5 bases). V gave up 1 base and J gave up 8 bases, with 12 bases separating them. There are 14 residues in the CDR3. Germline assignment: CDR1 SEHNR and CDR2 FQNEAQ (reference sequence).

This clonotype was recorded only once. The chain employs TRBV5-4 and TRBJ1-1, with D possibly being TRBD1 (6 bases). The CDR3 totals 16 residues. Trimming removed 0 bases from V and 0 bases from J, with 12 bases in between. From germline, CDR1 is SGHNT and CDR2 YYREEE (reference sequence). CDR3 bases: TGTGCCAGCAGCTTGGGGGGGGGCCTCATGAACACTGAAGCTTTCTTT. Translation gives CASSLGGGLMNTEAFF. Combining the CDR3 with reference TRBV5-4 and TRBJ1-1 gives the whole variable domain ETGVTQSPTHLIKTRGQQVTLRCSSQSGHNTVSWYQQALGQGPQFIFQYYREEENGRGNFPPRFSGLQFPNYSSELNVNALELDDSALYLCASSLGGGLMNTEAFFGQGTRLTVV.

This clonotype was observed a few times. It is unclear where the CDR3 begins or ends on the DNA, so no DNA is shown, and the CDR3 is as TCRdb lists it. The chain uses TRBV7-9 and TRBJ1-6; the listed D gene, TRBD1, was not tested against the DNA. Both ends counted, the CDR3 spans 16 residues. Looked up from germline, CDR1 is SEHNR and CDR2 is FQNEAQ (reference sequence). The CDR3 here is CASSLVSGPDNSPLHF.

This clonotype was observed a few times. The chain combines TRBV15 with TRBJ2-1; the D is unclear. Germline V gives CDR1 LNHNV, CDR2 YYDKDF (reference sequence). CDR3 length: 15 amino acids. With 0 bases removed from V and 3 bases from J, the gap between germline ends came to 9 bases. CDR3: CATSRDFQVYNEQFF. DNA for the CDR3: TGTGCCACCAGCAGAGACTTTCAGGTCTACAATGAGCAGTTCTTC.

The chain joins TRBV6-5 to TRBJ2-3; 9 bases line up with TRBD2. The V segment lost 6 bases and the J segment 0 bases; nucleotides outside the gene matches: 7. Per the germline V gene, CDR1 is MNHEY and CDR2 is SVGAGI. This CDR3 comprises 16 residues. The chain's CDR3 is CASSYVAGASTDTQYF. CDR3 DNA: TGTGCCAGCAGCTACGTAGCGGGAGCTAGCACAGATACGCAGTATTTT.

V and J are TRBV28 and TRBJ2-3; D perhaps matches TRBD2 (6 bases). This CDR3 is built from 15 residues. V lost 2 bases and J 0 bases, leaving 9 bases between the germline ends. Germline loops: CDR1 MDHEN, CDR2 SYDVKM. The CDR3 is CASSLVADSTDTQYF. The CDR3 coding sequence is TGTGCCAGCAGTTTAGTAGCGGATAGCACAGATACGCAGTATTTT.